Detailed here is one T cell receptor (beta chain). The antigen is unknown. This sample is part of a study of T-cell reconstitution after alpha-beta-depleted transplantation in children. General study findings and limits: T-cell counts and diversity were attributed mostly to newly produced T cells one year after transplant. Some patients showed high day-60 TCRbeta diversity, which derived from surviving recipient T cells and thymic progenitors. Roughly two months post-transplant, alpha-beta T cells reportedly originated from several hundred graft clones that had expanded.

Preparation of the TCRbeta library was carried out with unique molecular identifiers. Each CDR3 protein gets one entry after TCRdb re-called the PCR reads with MiXCR. Of about 580,000 distinct CDR3 sequences in the sample, 27% were seen once. V shed 4 bases and J 10 bases; nucleotides not matched to a gene: 14. CDR3 length equals 16 residues. Germline loops: CDR1 SGHRS, CDR2 YFSETQ. The chain carries TRBV5-1 and TRBJ2-1; 10 bases match TRBD2. Sequenced material: PBMCs, taken before TCRalphabeta/CD19-depleted stem cell transplant. The receptor was isolated from a boy under two years old with Wiskott-Aldrich syndrome, due to receive a stem cell transplant. The DNA for the CDR3 is TGCGCCAGCAGCCCCCGCCTAGCGGGAGCCCCGGAGGAGCAGTTCTTC. Amino acid sequence: CASSPRLAGAPEEQFF.